A selection of T cell receptor beta chains follows, all from one sample in a study of T-cell reconstitution after alpha-beta-depleted transplantation in children. TCRdb called the PCR reads again in MiXCR, with one record for every CDR3 protein. There are 190,000 or so distinct CDR3 sequences in the sample; around 6.8% occur only once, and approximately 2.9% lies in the top ten. This material consisted of PBMCs from the stem cell graft donor, taken from the stem cell graft. These receptors originate from a human donor who donated a stem cell graft to a child with Wiskott-Aldrich syndrome. Both conserved end residues are part of each CDR3. D genes are given only for firm matches. Where a row states a size, it is once, few, many or the class of an expanded clone; other rows omit it.

j_call	clone_size	d_call	v_call	cdr3_aa	cdr3_nt
TRBJ2-2	many	NA	TRBV4-3	CASSQIRFSGELFF	TGCGCCAGCAGCCAAATTAGGTTTTCCGGGGAGCTGTTTTTT
TRBJ2-1	many	TRBD2	TRBV29-1	CSFEGRGAYNEQFF	TGCAGCTTTGAAGGACGGGGGGCCTACAATGAGCAGTTCTTC
TRBJ2-3	many	NA	TRBV27	CASSPGAVTTQYF	TGTGCCAGCAGCCCAGGGGCCGTAACTACGCAGTATTTT
TRBJ2-3	few	NA	TRBV14	CASSLSVFSTDTQYF	TGTGCCAGCAGCCTGTCGGTCTTTAGCACAGATACGCAGTATTTT
TRBJ1-4	many	NA	TRBV20-1	CSGRVATNEKLFF	TGCAGTGGAAGGGTTGCAACTAATGAAAAACTGTTTTTT
TRBJ1-2	many	NA	TRBV12-3/TRBV12-4	CASSFSRSGPYGYTF	TGTGCCAGCAGTTTTTCCCGGTCAGGGCCCTATGGCTACACCTTC
TRBJ2-1	many	NA	TRBV24-1	CATSDPQGSYNEQFF	TGTGCCACCAGTGATCCACAGGGATCCTACAATGAGCAGTTCTTC
TRBJ2-5	few	TRBD1	TRBV29-1	CSVAMAGGETQYF	TGCAGCGTTGCGATGGCAGGGGGTGAGACCCAGTACTTC
TRBJ1-4	many	NA	TRBV20-1	CSLESKKPARNLFF	TGCAGTTTGGAGAGCAAGAAACCAGCGCGCAATCTGTTTTTT
TRBJ2-1	many	TRBD2	TRBV10-3	CAISVQRGAYNEQFF	TGTGCCATCAGTGTTCAGCGGGGGGCTTACAATGAGCAGTTCTTC
TRBJ1-5	few	NA	TRBV20-1	CSAQGQIGKPQHF	TGCAGTGCCCAAGGACAGATCGGGAAGCCCCAGCATTTT
TRBJ1-2	many	NA	TRBV18	CASSPGREREGYTF	TGTGCCAGCTCACCAGGCAGGGAGAGAGAGGGCTACACCTTC
TRBJ1-3	NA	NA	TRBV5-1	CASRLDRTGNTIYF	TGCGCCAGCAGATTGGACCGGACCGGAAACACCATATATTTT
TRBJ2-7	many	TRBD2	TRBV7-2	CASSQTTGGSSYEQYF	TGTGCCAGCAGCCAAACCACGGGGGGTTCCTCCTACGAGCAGTACTTC
TRBJ2-5	NA	NA	TRBV7-2	CASSLAGRTQYF	TGTGCCAGCAGCTTAGCGGGGAGGACCCAGTACTTC
TRBJ2-7	many	NA	TRBV20-1	CSAREAGRGYEQYF	TGCAGTGCTAGAGAAGCCGGCAGGGGCTACGAGCAGTACTTC